Below are 31 T cell receptor beta chains sequenced from a single sample in a study of cytomegalovirus exposure and HLA in healthy donors. Primers for the PCR totalled 60 Vbeta and 13 Jbeta. Repertoires were generated with immunoSEQ multiplex PCR, while TCRdb's copy carries only in-frame clones and drops some. Its clone listing holds 70,000 to 100,000 clones. Sequencing was carried out using PBMCs. The receptors come from a girl aged 10 to 17 in good health and CMV-seropositive.

The chain has TRBV13 and TRBJ2-1; TRBD2 aligns across 8 bases. The CDR3 is 15 amino acids. CDR1 PRHDT and CDR2 FYEKMQ come from the germline V gene (reference sequence). The junction had 12 bases not matched to a gene; V was cut back by 5 bases and J by 9 bases. CDR3 loop: CASSPIGLAGGEQFF. The CDR3 nucleotides are TGTGCCAGCAGCCCAATAGGGCTAGCGGGTGGTGAGCAGTTCTTC. Combining the CDR3 with reference TRBV13 and TRBJ2-1 gives the whole variable domain AAGVIQSPRHLIKEKRETATLKCYPIPRHDTVYWYQQGPGQDPQFLISFYEKMQSDKGSIPDRFSAQQFSDYHSELNMSSLELGDSALYFCASSPIGLAGGEQFFGPGTRLTVL.

V usage is TRBV9 and J usage is TRBJ1-1; no clear D. The CDR3 sequence is 17 residues long. Trimming shortened V by 3 bases and J by 5 bases, and 23 bases separated the two germline ends. Germline CDR1 is SGDLS and CDR2 is YYNGEE. Here the CDR3 DNA reads TGTGCCAGCAGCGATAACACCCTCGGCGGGGAAAGAACTGAAGCTTTCTTT. Its protein product is CASSDNTLGGERTEAFF.

This rearrangement joins TRBV18 to TRBJ1-4; TRBD1 agrees at 7 bases. This CDR3 has 17 amino acids. CDR1 is KGHSH, CDR2 LQKENI, per germline. V dropped 0 bases and J dropped 7; count of bases not matched to a gene: 11. The CDR3 loop is CASSPPGMTGFGEKLFF. The DNA of the CDR3 is TGTGCCAGCTCACCACCGGGGATGACAGGGTTTGGTGAAAAACTGTTTTTT.

The chain couples TRBV30 to TRBJ1-1, with TRBD1 matching 10 bases. There are 16 residues in the CDR3. V shed 7 bases and J 1 base; nucleotides not matched to a gene: 12. Germline CDR1 GTSNPN, CDR2 SVGIG (reference sequence). The CDR3 DNA reads as TGTGCCTCAGATACGTCCCGGGACAGGGGGAACACTGAAGCTTTCTTT. It specifies CASDTSRDRGNTEAFF.

V and J are TRBV10-2 and TRBJ2-5; no reliable D call. Between the trimmed V and J ends, which lost 3 bases and 1 base, there was a span of 12 bases. The germline V gene has CDR1 WSHSY and CDR2 SAAADI. This CDR3 is built from 15 residues. The CDR3 bases are TGCGCCAGCAGTGATCCCCTGGCACGCCAAGAGACCCAGTACTTC. Protein sequence: CASSDPLARQETQYF.

The chain couples TRBV28 to TRBJ2-1, with TRBD1 matching over 8 bases. Trimming at V came to 5 bases and at J to 4 bases, leaving 7 bases not matched to a gene. CDR3 length: 15 residues. CDR1 and CDR2 from the germline V gene are MDHEN and SYDVKM. CDR3 in amino acids: CASSRPGTGYNEQFF. CDR3 DNA: TGTGCCAGCAGTCGTCCCGGGACAGGATACAATGAGCAGTTCTTC.

The V gene is TRBV27, the J gene TRBJ2-3; D might be TRBD2 (6 bases). Germline CDR1 reads MNHEY; CDR2 reads SMNVEV (reference sequence). V was cut by 5 bases and J by 0 bases, with 9 bases left in between. The CDR3 spans 14 residues. CDR3 region: CASSAGLSTDTQYF. In DNA, the CDR3 is TGTGCCAGCAGTGCGGGACTTAGCACAGATACGCAGTATTTT.

The genes are TRBV5-1 and TRBJ2-7, with D maybe TRBD1 (5 bases). The germline V gene has CDR1 SGHRS and CDR2 YFSETQ. The CDR3 has 14 amino acids. Between the trimmed V and J ends, which lost 4 bases and 3 bases, there was a span of 14 bases. Here the CDR3 DNA reads TGCGCCAGCAGCCATGCTGTACAGGACTACGAGCAGTACTTC. Translating it yields CASSHAVQDYEQYF.

The chain uses TRBV29-1 and TRBJ2-5; D gene uncertain. Between the trimmed V and J ends, which lost 4 bases and 4 bases, there was a span of 19 bases. The CDR3 totals 15 residues. The germline V gene has CDR1 SQVTM and CDR2 ANQGSEA. DNA of the CDR3: TGCAGCGTTGTACGCGTATTCCAGCGCGGAGAGACCCAGTACTTC. Its protein product is CSVVRVFQRGETQYF.

This chain links TRBV4-2 with TRBJ2-4, with D possibly TRBD2 on 5 matching bases. Per the germline V gene, CDR1 is LGHNA and CDR2 is YNFKEQ. The CDR3 runs 14 residues. Trimming cost V 1 base and J 3 bases, with 7 bases left between them. The CDR3 protein is CASSQGGDKNIQYF. CDR3 coding DNA: TGTGCCAGCAGCCAAGGGGGAGACAAAAACATTCAGTACTTC.

The V call is TRBV7-2, the J call TRBJ2-1; 8 bases line up with TRBD1. The CDR3 length is 14 residues. J was trimmed by 3 bases and V by 5 bases; bases with no gene match: 3. Germline V gene lookup returns CDR1 SGHTA and CDR2 FQGNSA. CDR3 bases: TGTGCCAGCAGCCGGGGACAGGTCTACAATGAGCAGTTCTTC. Protein sequence: CASSRGQVYNEQFF.

The chain couples TRBV6-5 to TRBJ1-5; TRBD1 is a possible D gene (6 bases). The CDR3 has 15 residues. Germline CDR1 MNHEY, CDR2 SVGAGI. Trimming shortened V by 6 bases and J by 2 bases, and 14 bases separated the two germline ends. CDR3 region: CASSRTKGGNQPQHF. The CDR3 nucleotides read TGTGCCAGCAGCCGGACAAAGGGGGGCAATCAGCCCCAGCATTTT.

The CDR3 DNA reads TGTGCCATCAGTGAGACTGGACAGGGTATTCGCACTGAAGCTTTCTTT. It translates to CAISETGQGIRTEAFF. The chain links TRBV10-3 to TRBJ1-1; 8 bases are a match to TRBD1. The V and J ends lost 2 bases and 4 bases, in that order; junction bases with no gene match: 9. This CDR3 region has 16 residues. Germline CDR1 reads ENHRY; CDR2 reads SYGVKD.

The V call is TRBV7-9, the J call TRBJ1-6, with 9 positions matching TRBD1. The germline V gene has CDR1 SEHNR and CDR2 FQNEAQ (reference sequence). The CDR3 contains 16 residues. V shed 2 bases, J shed 5 bases, and the junction held 4 bases outside the gene matches. CDR3 protein: CASSLPGQGNNSPLHF. The CDR3 DNA is TGTGCCAGCAGCTTACCCGGACAGGGGAATAATTCACCCCTCCACTTT.

V gene TRBV4-2 combines with J gene TRBJ1-2; D possibly corresponds to TRBD1 (5 bases). Germline V gene sequence: CDR1 LGHNA, CDR2 YNFKEQ. V was clipped by 0 bases and J by 8 bases, with 7 bases between them. This CDR3 spans 12 amino acids. The CDR3 coding sequence is TGTGCCAGCAGCCAAGAAGGGGTAGGCTACACCTTC. The encoded protein is CASSQEGVGYTF.

The rearrangement joins TRBV19 to TRBJ2-3; D uncertain. This CDR3 contains 12 residues. V dropped 4 bases and J dropped 4 bases, with 6 bases sitting between them. CDR1 LNHDA and CDR2 SQIVND come from the germline V gene (reference sequence). The CDR3 is CASSTLSDTQYF. The DNA of the CDR3 is TGTGCCAGTAGTACCTTGTCAGATACGCAGTATTTT.

V and J are TRBV6-5 and TRBJ2-4, with 7 bases identical to TRBD1. The V segment lost 6 bases and the J segment 9 bases; nucleotides outside the gene matches: 8. Per the germline V gene, CDR1 is MNHEY and CDR2 is SVGAGI. The CDR3 has 13 residues. DNA for the CDR3: TGTGCCAGCAGCGGACATCCAGGGGGCATTCAGTACTTC. Protein product: CASSGHPGGIQYF.

The gene calls are TRBV4-3 and TRBJ2-7, with 9 bases lining up with TRBD1. The J segment lost 2 bases and the V segment lost 1 base, leaving 6 bases of the junction unmatched. This CDR3 is 16 amino acids long. The germline gives CDR1 LGHNA, CDR2 YSLEER. CDR3: CASSQGVRQGAYEQYF. As DNA, the CDR3 is TGCGCCAGCAGCCAAGGTGTGCGACAGGGGGCCTACGAGCAGTACTTC.

The chain uses TRBV11-2 and TRBJ1-1; D is perhaps TRBD1 (5 bases). V was clipped by 8 bases and J by 4 bases, with 14 bases between them. Germline V lookup: CDR1 SGHAT, CDR2 FQNNGV. This CDR3 spans 13 amino acids. CDR3 loop: CASRSRGGTEAFF. The CDR3 region has the DNA TGTGCCAGCCGATCGAGGGGAGGCACTGAAGCTTTCTTT. Filled out from reference TRBV11-2 and TRBJ1-1, the complete variable domain reads EAGVAQSPRYKIIEKRQSVAFWCNPISGHATLYWYQQILGQGPKLLIQFQNNGVVDDSQLPKDRFSAERLKGVDSTLKIQPAKLEDSAVYLCASRSRGGTEAFFGQGTRLTVV.

The rearrangement links TRBV2 to TRBJ1-2, with D possibly matching TRBD1 (6 bases). CDR1 is SNHLY, CDR2 FYNNEI, per germline. The CDR3 length is 16 residues. V was shortened by 4 bases and J by 6 bases, with 21 bases between the two germline ends. The DNA for the CDR3 is TGTGCCAGCAGTGCACAGGGTGCAACCCCGACTAATGGCTACACCTTC. Protein sequence: CASSAQGATPTNGYTF.

As regards this clone: Germline and junction disagree at one end, which may indicate a read error. V is TRBV9 and J is TRBJ1-1; D not resolved. This CDR3 is built from 12 residues. Germline-derived CDR1 and CDR2 are SGDLS and YYNGEE. CDR3 DNA: TGTGCCAGCAGCGAACGCGACACTGAAGATTTCTTT. It specifies CASSERDTEDFF.

This chain links TRBV7-9 with TRBJ1-1; unclear D gene. Trimming removed 4 bases at V and 4 bases at J, with 10 bases between. This CDR3 has 13 amino acids. Germline lookup yields CDR1 SEHNR and CDR2 FQNEAQ (reference sequence). The CDR3 loop is CASSSVGGTEAFF. DNA of the CDR3: TGTGCCAGCAGCTCGGTTGGCGGCACTGAAGCTTTCTTT. The whole variable domain, remainder taken from reference TRBV7-9 and TRBJ1-1, is DTGVSQNPRHKITKRGQNVTFRCDPISEHNRLYWYRQTLGQGPEFLTYFQNEAQLEKSRLLSDRFSAERPKGSFSTLEIQRTEQGDSAMYLCASSSVGGTEAFFGQGTRLTVV.

The chain links TRBV9 to TRBJ2-1; D gene ambiguous. V gave up 1 base and J gave up 9 bases, with 5 bases separating them. The CDR3 extends over 11 amino acids. Per germline, CDR1 SGDLS and CDR2 YYNGEE. CDR3 sequence: CASSVSGEQFF. The CDR3 nucleotides read TGTGCCAGCAGCGTATCGGGTGAGCAGTTCTTC.

The chain uses TRBV4-2 and TRBJ2-7; D is possibly TRBD2 (6 bases). Germline V gives CDR1 LGHNA, CDR2 YNFKEQ. Trimming removed 2 bases at V and 5 bases at J, with 10 bases between. The CDR3 contains 13 residues. CDR3 coding DNA: TGTGCCAGCAGCCAAACGGGGGACCACGAGCAGTACGTC. Its translation is CASSQTGDHEQYV.

V gene TRBV10-3 combines with J gene TRBJ1-2, with D unclear. This CDR3 contains 14 residues. Germline V gene lookup returns CDR1 ENHRY and CDR2 SYGVKD. V dropped 6 bases and J dropped 4 bases, with 15 bases sitting between them. The CDR3 nucleotides read TGTGCCATCAGGAATGGCGGGGAATTCTATGGCTACACCTTC. It codes for CAIRNGGEFYGYTF.

This chain joins TRBV10-3 and TRBJ2-1; TRBD1 is a possible D gene (6 bases). Trimming took off 0 bases at V and 6 bases at J, with 21 bases between the two ends. Germline V gene lookup returns CDR1 ENHRY and CDR2 SYGVKD. This CDR3 spans 18 amino acids. Here the CDR3 reads CAISESTEVGAVGNEQFF. The DNA of the CDR3 is TGTGCCATCAGTGAGTCGACAGAGGTGGGGGCGGTTGGCAATGAGCAGTTCTTC.

The chain is built from TRBV2 and TRBJ2-5, with D possibly being TRBD2 (6 bases). The CDR3 is made up of 11 amino acids. Germline V gene lookup returns CDR1 SNHLY and CDR2 FYNNEI. Between the trimmed V and J ends, which lost 6 bases and 5 bases, there was a span of 7 bases. This CDR3 reads CASREGETQYF. The CDR3 DNA reads as TGTGCCAGCAGGGAGGGGGAGACCCAGTACTTC.

This rearrangement joins TRBV5-6 to TRBJ2-3, with TRBD1 identical over 8 bases. With 0 bases clipped from V and 2 bases from J, the junction kept 2 bases outside the gene matches. This CDR3 is built from 15 residues. Germline-derived CDR1 and CDR2 are SGHDT and YYEEEE. The CDR3 sequence: CASSLAQGDTDTQYF. Here the CDR3 DNA reads TGTGCCAGCAGCTTGGCACAGGGGGACACAGATACGCAGTATTTT.

V and J are TRBV5-4 and TRBJ1-2; TRBD1 aligns across 8 bases. Germline V CDR1 and CDR2: SGHNT, YYREEE (reference sequence). The CDR3 runs 15 residues. Trimming cost V 4 bases and J 2 bases; bases outside gene matches: 7. The CDR3: CASSPRTGINYGYTF. The CDR3 bases are TGTGCCAGCAGCCCCCGGACAGGGATAAACTATGGCTACACCTTC.

This chain connects TRBV6-5 to TRBJ2-1; 7 nucleotides agree with TRBD1. This CDR3 contains 15 residues. Germline V gives CDR1 MNHEY, CDR2 SVGAGI. The trim removed 4 bases at V and 3 bases at J, leaving 6 bases unmatched. Here the CDR3 DNA reads TGTGCCAGCAGTTCACAGGGGAACTACTACAATGAGCAGTTCTTC. It translates to CASSSQGNYYNEQFF.

This rearrangement joins TRBV5-1 to TRBJ2-2; 10 bases fit TRBD2. The CDR3 contains 15 residues. CDR1 is SGHRS, CDR2 YFSETQ, per germline. V trimming: 1 base; J trimming: 7 bases; junction bases outside the gene matches: 4. The CDR3 here is CASSLSGGAFGELFF. The DNA of the CDR3 is TGCGCCAGCAGCTTGAGCGGGGGGGCGTTCGGGGAGCTGTTTTTT. The variable domain in full, with the rest retrieved from reference TRBV5-1 and TRBJ2-2, is KAGVTQTPRYLIKTRGQQVTLSCSPISGHRSVSWYQQTPGQGLQFLFEYFSETQRNKGNFPGRFSGRQFSNSRSEMNVSTLELGDSALYLCASSLSGGAFGELFFGEGSRLTVL.